A single sample is the source of the 17 T cell receptor beta chains below, sequenced in a study of naive and memory T cell subsets. Both TRBC1 and TRBC2 were covered by a beta constant-region primer of two equimolar oligonucleotides. Ligated cDNA was amplified by four rounds of PCR with nested alpha and beta constant-region primers and SP2. TCRdb reprocessed the UMI-ligation and nested PCR reads with MiXCR, giving one entry per CDR3 protein. The data show roughly 130,000 distinct CDR3 sequences, roughly 36% seen once. Sequenced input: central memory CD4+ T cells from blood. These receptors all stem from a human donor in good health.

This chain joins TRBV6-1 and TRBJ2-5, with D possibly TRBD2 on 6 matching bases. The V gene's germline CDR1 is MNHNS and CDR2 SASEGT. The CDR3 length is 13 residues. The V gene lost 6 bases and the J gene lost 5 bases, with 13 bases spanning the gap. The CDR3, as DNA: TGTGCCAGCAGACTGACTAGGACGGAGACCCAGTACTTC. Translation gives CASRLTRTETQYF.

In its sample, this clonotype was seen a few times. The genes are TRBV7-2 and TRBJ2-5; 7 nucleotides match TRBD2. V shed 1 base and J 2 bases; nucleotides not matched to a gene: 7. The germline gives CDR1 SGHTA, CDR2 FQGNSA. The CDR3 sequence is 16 residues long. CDR3 amino acids: CASSLGGLAAQETQYF. CDR3 in DNA: TGTGCCAGCAGCTTAGGAGGCCTAGCGGCGCAAGAGACCCAGTACTTC. Complete variable domain (other parts from reference TRBV7-2 and TRBJ2-5): GAGVSQSPSNKVTEKGKDVELRCDPISGHTALYWYRQSLGQGLEFLIYFQGNSAPDKSGLPSDRFSAERTGGSVSTLTIQRTQQEDSAVYLCASSLGGLAAQETQYFGPGTRLLVL.

V usage is TRBV27 and J usage is TRBJ2-7, with D perhaps matching TRBD1 (6 bases). The length of the CDR3 is 15 residues. The germline V and J ends were trimmed by 6 bases and 3 bases, with 18 bases remaining between them. Germline V CDR1 and CDR2: MNHEY, SMNVEV (reference sequence). CDR3 protein: CASSSDSGPLYEQYF. DNA for the CDR3: TGTGCCAGCAGCTCGGACAGCGGCCCTCTCTACGAGCAGTACTTC.

The rearrangement uses TRBV6-2 or TRBV6-3 and TRBJ2-3; 10 nucleotides match TRBD2. The CDR3 consists of 16 residues. V was pared by 5 bases and J by 4 bases, with 9 bases of the junction left unmatched. From germline, CDR1 is MNHEY and CDR2 SVGEGT. CDR3 amino acids: CASSTGLAKWADTQYF. CDR3 nucleotides: TGTGCCAGCAGTACGGGACTAGCGAAGTGGGCAGATACGCAGTATTTT.

The sample holds a few counts of this clonotype. The chain employs TRBV12-3 or TRBV12-4 and TRBJ2-3; tentative D call: TRBD2 (5 bases). V lost 5 bases and J lost 1, with 13 bases in between. CDR3 length: 15 amino acids. CDR3 nucleotides: TGTGCCAGCAGTGCCGGCAGAGGGCGCACAGATACGCAGTATTTT. Residues: CASSAGRGRTDTQYF.

In this sample, this clonotype turned up a few times. The genes are TRBV6-5 and TRBJ2-7, with D tentatively TRBD2 (5 bases). Germline CDR1 is MNHEY and CDR2 is SVGAGI. The CDR3 consists of 13 residues. Between the trimmed V and J ends, which lost 3 bases and 6 bases, there was a span of 12 bases. CDR3 sequence reads: CASSYRGLGEQYF. In nucleotides, the CDR3 is TGTGCCAGCAGTTATCGGGGTTTAGGCGAGCAGTACTTC.

Only a few counts were recorded for this clonotype. This sequence joins TRBV28 and TRBJ1-5, with 8 positions matching TRBD1. CDR3 length equals 16 residues. Germline V gene lookup returns CDR1 MDHEN and CDR2 SYDVKM. The J segment lost 9 bases and the V segment lost 2 bases, leaving 12 bases of the junction unmatched. This CDR3 is CASSLQGALGIRPQHF. CDR3 nucleotide sequence: TGTGCCAGCAGTTTACAGGGGGCGTTAGGGATTCGGCCCCAGCATTTT.

This chain uses TRBV6-2 or TRBV6-3 with TRBJ1-1; D is unclear. The CDR3 is 15 amino acids. From germline, CDR1 is MNHEY and CDR2 SVGEGT. Trimming cost V 4 bases and J 3 bases, with 15 bases left between them. The CDR3 is CASSSRSPLHTEAFF. In DNA, the CDR3 is TGTGCCAGCAGTTCGAGAAGCCCGCTTCACACTGAAGCTTTCTTT.

In this sample, this clonotype turned up a few times. The chain recombines TRBV6-6 with TRBJ1-1; D unresolved. This CDR3 is built from 13 residues. V was clipped by 6 bases and J by 2 bases, with 10 bases between them. The germline V gene encodes CDR1 MNHNY and CDR2 SVGAGI (reference sequence). CDR3 amino acids: CASSQRGNTEAFF. In DNA form, the CDR3 reads TGTGCCAGCAGCCAGAGAGGTAACACTGAAGCTTTCTTT.

For the CDR3, the DNA is TGTGCCAGCAGCTTAGGGGGACTAGCGGGAGTTAATGAGCAGTTCTTC. Amino acid sequence: CASSLGGLAGVNEQFF. J is TRBJ2-1 and V is TRBV7-2, with 14 bases fitting TRBD2. CDR1 and CDR2 (germline): SGHTA, FQGNSA. Trimming took 1 base from V and 7 from J; bases not matched to a gene: 3. The length of the CDR3 is 16 residues.

In its sample, this clonotype was seen a few times. This rearrangement joins TRBV18 to TRBJ2-3; weak D call: TRBD2 (6 bases). Trimming cost V 1 base and J 0 bases, with 11 bases left between them. This CDR3 contains 16 residues. Germline V gives CDR1 KGHSH, CDR2 LQKENI. The CDR3 reads CASSPRLVSSTDTQYF. The CDR3 coding sequence is TGTGCCAGCTCACCACGACTAGTTTCAAGCACAGATACGCAGTATTTT.

The CDR3 DNA is TGTGCCAGCAGCCAAGATAGGGGACAGGGGTATGCTCCCCTCCACTTT. As protein: CASSQDRGQGYAPLHF. The rearrangement links TRBV3-2 to TRBJ1-6; the DNA was not used to check the table's D call, TRBD1. TRBV3-2 is a pseudogene locus. The CDR3 consists of 16 residues.

The chain combines TRBV28 with TRBJ2-3; D not certain. Germline V lookup: CDR1 MDHEN, CDR2 SYDVKM. The germline V and J ends were trimmed by 3 bases and 4 bases, with 8 bases remaining between them. CDR3 length: 13 residues. The CDR3 coding sequence is TGTGCCAGCAGTTTTTCTGAGCCAGATACGCAGTATTTT. Its translation is CASSFSEPDTQYF.

The V call is TRBV5-1, the J call TRBJ2-5, with a tentative D call TRBD2 (5 bases). The germline V and J ends were trimmed by 3 bases and 0 bases, with 6 bases remaining between them. The V gene's germline CDR1 is SGHRS and CDR2 YFSETQ. This CDR3 comprises 13 residues. CDR3 protein: CASSSTNQETQYF. CDR3 DNA sequence: TGCGCCAGCAGCTCGACTAACCAAGAGACCCAGTACTTC.

Ten or more counts support this clonotype. The rearrangement uses TRBV29-1 and TRBJ2-1; D unresolved. CDR3 length: 12 residues. CDR1 and CDR2 (germline): SQVTM, ANQGSEA. V dropped 4 bases and J dropped 6 bases, with 10 bases sitting between them. CDR3 sequence reads: CSVALTRNEQFF. The DNA of the CDR3 is TGCAGCGTTGCTTTAACGCGCAATGAGCAGTTCTTC.

This clonotype was observed a few times. This chain connects TRBV29-1 to TRBJ2-1, with D unresolved. V dropped 3 bases and J dropped 6 bases, with 18 bases sitting between them. Looked up from germline, CDR1 is SQVTM and CDR2 is ANQGSEA. The CDR3 length is 15 residues. This CDR3 is CSVEVVSFFTNEQFF. CDR3 DNA sequence: TGCAGCGTTGAGGTGGTGTCTTTTTTTACCAATGAGCAGTTCTTC.

This sequence joins TRBV20-1 and TRBJ1-2, with 7 bases aligning to TRBD1. Germline CDR1 reads DFQATT; CDR2 reads SNEGSKA (reference sequence). The CDR3 has 14 amino acids. The ends lost 5 bases at V and 4 bases at J; junction bases unmatched: 10. In nucleotides, the CDR3 is TGCAGTGCTCTAGTCCCGACAGGGTTCTATGGCTACACCTTC. This codes for CSALVPTGFYGYTF.